Shown below are 5 T cell receptor beta chains from a single sample sequenced in a study of tumor-infiltrating lymphocytes in primary liver carcinoma. Co-extraction yielded RNA and DNA from around 20-30 mg of unsorted bulk tissue. With a constant-region primer, TCR beta cDNA was made from approximately 450 ng of total RNA. Libraries covering TCR beta were generated through three nested multiplex PCR rounds (using a slightly modified ARM-PCR). It was with TRBV1-TRBV30 forward primers and a C-beta reverse primer that the first two PCR rounds were run, at approximately 10 cycles each. TCRdb used MiXCR to reprocess the multiplex PCR reads, holding one entry per CDR3 protein. The sample yields tens of thousands of distinct CDR3 sequences, roughly 72% seen once. Sequences were obtained from liver tumor tissue from sampling region 1. Sample subset: tumor region T1, superior pole. The receptor set was obtained from a man aged 40-49 years with primary liver carcinoma and hepatitis B virus infection.

The rearrangement links TRBV10-1 to TRBJ2-5; 10 positions agree with TRBD1. This CDR3 has 14 residues. Per germline, CDR1 WNHNN and CDR2 SYGVQD (reference sequence). J lost 10 bases, V lost 2 bases, and 7 bases had no gene match. CDR3 region: CASSEDRGRGIQYF. The CDR3 DNA reads as TGCGCCAGCAGTGAGGACAGGGGGCGCGGGATCCAGTACTTC.

There are many counts of this clonotype. The chain recombines TRBV20-1 with TRBJ2-1; 8 positions agree with TRBD2. The germline V gene encodes CDR1 DFQATT and CDR2 SNEGSKA (reference sequence). The CDR3 is made up of 15 amino acids. V shed 6 bases and J 4 bases; nucleotides not matched to a gene: 11. CDR3 sequence: CSAKGSGRIYNEQFF. CDR3 DNA: TGCAGTGCCAAGGGGAGCGGGAGAATATACAATGAGCAGTTCTTC.

Comments on this clonotype: At one boundary the junction diverges from the germline segment, which might be a read error. CDR3 coding DNA: TGTGCCAACAGTGAAACTACACTCGATAGCAATCATCCCCAGCATTTT. Its translation is CANSETTLDSNHPQHF. The V gene is TRBV6-1, the J gene TRBJ1-5; D unclear. The germline V gene encodes CDR1 MNHNS and CDR2 SASEGT. The CDR3 spans 16 residues.

A word on this clonotype: This CDR3 fails to terminate in the conserved phenylalanine or tryptophan, so it likely reflects a read error. V and J are TRBV6-1 and TRBJ1-1; perhaps TRBD1 as D (6 bases). Germline V lookup: CDR1 MNHNS, CDR2 SASEGT. This CDR3 has 13 amino acids. In nucleotides, the CDR3 is TGTGCCAGCAGGCCGGACAGTCTGACTGGAGCTTTCTTA. This encodes CASRPDSLTGAFL.

In regard to this clonotype: It may be a read error: a sequence one base away is much more abundant. This chain links TRBV28 with TRBJ1-3; the D is unclear. The CDR3 length is 13 residues. Germline loops: CDR1 MDHEN, CDR2 SYDVKM. CDR3: CACSSDRGNTIYF. The CDR3 region has the DNA TGTGCCTGCAGTTCCGACCGGGGAAACACCATATATTTT.